This paragraph covers one TCR beta chain sequence. V lost 6 bases to trimming and J lost 3 bases, with 20 bases between them. Looked up from germline, CDR1 is MNHNS and CDR2 is SASEGT. This CDR3 has 16 amino acids. The sample belongs to a study of patients and donors after allogeneic stem cell transplantation. MiXCR, applied by TCRdb to the RT-PCR reads, yields one record per CDR3 protein. This table holds roughly 960,000 distinct CDR3 sequences, 18% found once. This chain joins TRBV6-1 and TRBJ1-1, with D maybe TRBD1 (5 bases). The clonotype comes from a human donor who was either an allogeneic HSCT recipient or a stem cell or donor lymphocyte infusion donor (not recorded which). It is not recorded whose cells these are; they may come from a transplant donor. The source material was blood, either unsorted or a sorted T cell fraction (not recorded which). The DNA for the CDR3 is TGTGCCAGCAGCCCCCCGGGGCAGCCCTTAGACACTGAAGCTTTCTTT. It encodes CASSPPGQPLDTEAFF.